These T cell receptor beta chains were read from a single sample in a study of shared clonotypes between healthy human individuals. This table comes from immunoSEQ multiplex PCR, and its TCRdb copy is limited to in-frame clones, with some not included. The data contain approximately 500,000 clones, 90% to 97% of them singletons. The sequenced material came from naive CD4+ T cells sorted from blood. Receptor source: a woman in her 30s in good health. Both conserved end residues are part of each CDR3. The D gene is left open where the match is weak. Size is stated for part of the rows, as once, few or many counts, or as a class when the clone is expanded.

TRBJ2-7 TRBD2 . TRBV4-1 TGCGCCAGCAGCCAAAGGGGTCCAGGACTAGCGGGAGGATACGAGCAGTACTTC CASSQRGPGLAGGYEQYF
TRBJ1-5 . . TRBV6-5 TGTGCCAGCAGTTACCCCGGCCGGTTACAGCCCCAGCATTTT CASSYPGRLQPQHF
TRBJ2-7 TRBD1 . TRBV2 TGTGCCAGCAGCCTAAACCGGGACAGTTACGAGCAGTACTTC CASSLNRDSYEQYF
TRBJ2-7 . . TRBV28 TGTGCCAGCAGTCGACCGGGACAACTCTACGAGCAGTACTTC CASSRPGQLYEQYF
TRBJ1-6 . . TRBV5-6 TGTGCCAGCAGCTTGCTAGGGAGCAATTCACCCCTCCACTTT CASSLLGSNSPLHF
TRBJ2-1 TRBD2 . TRBV19 TGTGCCAGTAGTCTAACTAGCGGGAGGCTTTCCTACAATGAGCAGTTCTTC CASSLTSGRLSYNEQFF
TRBJ2-7 TRBD1 . TRBV28 TGTGCCAGTACCGACAGGGCGTACGAGCAGTACTTC CASTDRAYEQYF
TRBJ1-5 TRBD1 . TRBV19 TGTGCCAGTAGTAAGGGACAGGCTCCCAATCAGCCCCAGCATTTT CASSKGQAPNQPQHF
TRBJ1-1 . . TRBV18 TGTGCCAGCTCACCAATGACAGCATTGAACACTGAAGCTTTCTTT CASSPMTALNTEAFF
TRBJ1-6 . . TRBV6-6 TGTGCCAGCAGTTACGGGCAGTCAAGACATTCACCCCTCCACTTT CASSYGQSRHSPLHF
TRBJ1-1 . . TRBV6-1 TGTGCCAGCAGCAGACTGAACACTGAAGCTTTCTTT CASSRLNTEAFF
TRBJ2-5 . once TRBV5-8 TGTGCCAGCAGCTCGGACAGCCCCCGTGAGACCCAGTACTTC CASSSDSPRETQYF
TRBJ2-7 . once TRBV6-1 TGTGCCAGCAGTGAAGCCTTAAGCGGCATTGCCTACGAGCAGTACTTC CASSEALSGIAYEQYF